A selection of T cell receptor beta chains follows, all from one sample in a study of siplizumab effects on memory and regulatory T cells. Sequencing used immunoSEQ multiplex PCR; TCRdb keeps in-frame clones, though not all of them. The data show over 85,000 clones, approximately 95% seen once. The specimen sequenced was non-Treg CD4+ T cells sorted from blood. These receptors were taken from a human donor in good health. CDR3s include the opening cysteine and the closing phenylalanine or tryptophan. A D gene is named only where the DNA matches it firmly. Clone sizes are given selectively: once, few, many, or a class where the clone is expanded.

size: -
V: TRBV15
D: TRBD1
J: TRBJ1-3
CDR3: CATSLLTGGFGNTIYF
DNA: TGTGCCACCAGCCTCCTGACAGGGGGCTTTGGAAACACCATATATTTT

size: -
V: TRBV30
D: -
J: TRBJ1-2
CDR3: CAWSVDYGYTF
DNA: TGTGCCTGGAGTGTAGACTATGGCTACACCTTC

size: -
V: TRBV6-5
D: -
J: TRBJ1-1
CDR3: CASSRSGGTEAFF
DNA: TGTGCCAGCAGTCGGTCGGGGGGCACTGAAGCTTTCTTT

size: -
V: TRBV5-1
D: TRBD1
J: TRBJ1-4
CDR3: CASSLVPTGYEKLFF
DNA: TGCGCCAGCAGCTTGGTTCCGACAGGGTATGAAAAACTGTTTTTT

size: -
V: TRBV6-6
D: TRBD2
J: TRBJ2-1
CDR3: CASSSERDTGYEQFF
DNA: TGTGCCAGCAGTTCCGAGCGGGATACGGGCTATGAGCAGTTCTTC

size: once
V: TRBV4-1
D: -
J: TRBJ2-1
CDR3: CASSQGLGGRRREQFF
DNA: TGCGCCAGCAGCCAAGGTCTGGGGGGTCGGCGGCGTGAGCAGTTCTTC

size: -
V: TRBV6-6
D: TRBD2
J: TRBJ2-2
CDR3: CASSFPGGSTGELFF
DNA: TGTGCCAGCAGTTTCCCGGGGGGGAGCACCGGGGAGCTGTTTTTT

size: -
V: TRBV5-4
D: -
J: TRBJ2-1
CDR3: CASSLGNEQFF
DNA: TGTGCCAGCAGCTTGGGAAATGAGCAGTTCTTC

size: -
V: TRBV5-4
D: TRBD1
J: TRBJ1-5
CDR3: CASSLGGQGDQPQHF
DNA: TGTGCCAGCAGCTTGGGTGGACAGGGGGATCAGCCCCAGCATTTT

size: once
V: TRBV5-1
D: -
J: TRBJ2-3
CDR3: CASSLTDTDTQYF
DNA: TGCGCCAGCAGCTTGACAGACACAGATACGCAGTATTTT

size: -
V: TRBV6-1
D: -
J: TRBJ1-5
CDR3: CASSEGGSGHQPQHF
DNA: TGTGCCAGCAGTGAAGGTGGGTCAGGGCATCAGCCCCAGCATTTT

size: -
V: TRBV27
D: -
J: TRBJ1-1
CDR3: CASSSRALNTEAFF
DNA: TGTGCCAGCAGTTCTAGGGCCTTGAACACTGAAGCTTTCTTT

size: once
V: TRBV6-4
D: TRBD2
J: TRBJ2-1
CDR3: CASSPSGGDGFF
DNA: TGTGCCAGCAGCCCATCCGGGGGGGACGGGTTCTTC

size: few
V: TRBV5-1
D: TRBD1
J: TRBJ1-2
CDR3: CASSPGQGYGYTF
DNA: TGCGCCAGCAGCCCGGGACAGGGCTATGGCTACACCTTC

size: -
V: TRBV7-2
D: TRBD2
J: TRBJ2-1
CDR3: CASSSRTSGTNEQFF
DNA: TGTGCCAGCAGCTCCAGGACTAGCGGCACCAATGAGCAGTTCTTC

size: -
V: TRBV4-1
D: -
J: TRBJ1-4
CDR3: CASSQGTLQNEKLFF
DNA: TGCGCCAGCAGCCAAGGGACATTACAGAATGAAAAACTGTTTTTT

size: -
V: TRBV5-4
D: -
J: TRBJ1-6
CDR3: CASSPGMQNSPLHF
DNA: TGTGCCAGCAGCCCCGGGATGCAAAATTCACCCCTCCACTTT

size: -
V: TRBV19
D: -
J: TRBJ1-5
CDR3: CASNYRGSYDQPQHF
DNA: TGTGCCAGTAATTATAGGGGGTCTTATGATCAGCCCCAGCATTTT

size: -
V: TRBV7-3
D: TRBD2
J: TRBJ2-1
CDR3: CASSADSGRVINEQFF
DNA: TGTGCCAGCAGCGCGGATAGCGGGAGAGTTATCAATGAGCAGTTCTTC

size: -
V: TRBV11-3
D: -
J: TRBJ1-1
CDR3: CASSLLQGNTEAFF
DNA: TGTGCCAGCAGCTTATTGCAGGGGAACACTGAAGCTTTCTTT

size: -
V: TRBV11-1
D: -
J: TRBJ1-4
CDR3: CASSFGQSPTNEKLFF
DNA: TGTGCCAGCAGCTTTGGGCAGTCACCCACTAATGAAAAACTGTTTTTT

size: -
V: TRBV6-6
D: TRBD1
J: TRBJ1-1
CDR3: CASSSTGRGTEAFF
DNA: TGTGCCAGCAGCTCGACAGGGAGGGGGACTGAAGCTTTCTTT

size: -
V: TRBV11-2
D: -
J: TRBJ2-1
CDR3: CASRGLQGGSPENEQFF
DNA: TGTGCCAGCAGGGGACTACAGGGCGGGAGCCCCGAGAATGAGCAGTTCTTC

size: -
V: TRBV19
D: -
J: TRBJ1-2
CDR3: CASRPAVNYGYTF
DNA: TGTGCCAGTAGGCCAGCAGTTAACTATGGCTACACCTTC

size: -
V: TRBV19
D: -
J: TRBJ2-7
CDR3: CASSTTGRPPYEQYF
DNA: TGTGCCAGTAGTACCACGGGACGGCCGCCCTACGAGCAGTACTTC

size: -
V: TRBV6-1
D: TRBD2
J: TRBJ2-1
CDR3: CASSDFLLAVGNEQFF
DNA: TGTGCCAGCAGTGATTTCTTACTAGCGGTCGGCAATGAGCAGTTCTTC

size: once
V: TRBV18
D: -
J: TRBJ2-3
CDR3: CASSPFETGTSTDTQYF
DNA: TGTGCCAGCTCACCATTCGAAACAGGGACGAGCACAGATACGCAGTATTTT

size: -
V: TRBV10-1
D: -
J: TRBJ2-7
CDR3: CASRAHSTVPSYEQYF
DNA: TGCGCCAGCAGGGCCCACTCGACGGTTCCCTCCTACGAGCAGTACTTC

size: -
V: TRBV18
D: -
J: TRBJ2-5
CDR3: CASSPLGGTQYF
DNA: TGTGCCAGCTCACCACTTGGGGGGACCCAGTACTTC

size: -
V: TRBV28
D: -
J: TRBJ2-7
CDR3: CASSLLLGSHPTYEQYF
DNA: TGTGCCAGCAGTTTACTACTGGGGTCTCACCCCACCTACGAGCAGTACTTC

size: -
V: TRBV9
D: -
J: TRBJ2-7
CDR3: CASSVGLQGPYEQYF
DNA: TGTGCCAGCAGCGTGGGGCTACAGGGCCCCTACGAGCAGTACTTC

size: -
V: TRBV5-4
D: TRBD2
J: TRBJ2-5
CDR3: CASSLNGLAGVGETQYF
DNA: TGTGCCAGCAGCTTGAATGGACTAGCGGGAGTGGGAGAGACCCAGTACTTC

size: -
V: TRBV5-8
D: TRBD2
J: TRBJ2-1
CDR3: CASSLGLERDSYNEQFF
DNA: TGTGCCAGCAGCTTGGGTCTAGAGCGGGACTCCTACAATGAGCAGTTCTTC

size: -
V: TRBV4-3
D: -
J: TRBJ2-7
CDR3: CASSQDLSGPTYEQYF
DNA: TGCGCCAGCAGCCAAGATCTGTCGGGGCCGACCTACGAGCAGTACTTC

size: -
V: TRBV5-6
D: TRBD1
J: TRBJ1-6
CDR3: CASSYYRDRVSPLHF
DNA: TGTGCCAGCAGCTATTACCGGGACAGGGTTTCACCCCTCCACTTT

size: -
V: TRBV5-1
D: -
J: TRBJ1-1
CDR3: CASSLGPQSGTTEAFF
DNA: TGCGCCAGCAGCTTGGGCCCCCAGAGCGGTACCACTGAAGCTTTCTTT

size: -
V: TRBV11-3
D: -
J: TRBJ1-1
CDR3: CASSLEGGLNTEAFF
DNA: TGTGCCAGCAGCTTAGAGGGGGGGCTGAACACTGAAGCTTTCTTT

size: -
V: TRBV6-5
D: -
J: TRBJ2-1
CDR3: CASSYSPDGGQFF
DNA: TGTGCCAGCAGTTACTCCCCAGACGGAGGGCAGTTCTTC

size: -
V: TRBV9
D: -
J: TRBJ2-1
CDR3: CASSPRFLGGDNEQFF
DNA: TGTGCCAGCAGCCCCCGTTTCTTGGGAGGCGACAATGAGCAGTTCTTC

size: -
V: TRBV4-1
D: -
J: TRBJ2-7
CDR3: CASSLVYF
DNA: TGCGCCAGCAGCCTAGTGTACTTC

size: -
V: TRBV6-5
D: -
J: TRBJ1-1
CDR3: CASSYWAGGTEAFF
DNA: TGTGCCAGCAGTTACTGGGCAGGTGGGACTGAAGCTTTCTTT

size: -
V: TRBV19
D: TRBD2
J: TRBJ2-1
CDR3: CASSIIRPLAGKDDEQFF
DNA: TGTGCCAGTAGTATAATCCGACCACTAGCGGGAAAGGACGATGAGCAGTTCTTC

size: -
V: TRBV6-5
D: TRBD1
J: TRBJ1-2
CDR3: CASSRTGGGYTF
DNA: TGTGCCAGCAGCAGGACAGGCGGGGGCTACACCTTC

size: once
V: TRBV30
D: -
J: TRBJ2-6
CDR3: CAWSVRYRSGANVLTF
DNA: TGTGCCTGGAGTGTAAGATACCGATCTGGGGCCAACGTCCTGACTTTC

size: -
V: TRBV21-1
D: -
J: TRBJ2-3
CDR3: CASRRSGRTDTQYF
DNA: TGTGCCAGCAGGAGGAGCGGACGCACAGATACGCAGTATTTT

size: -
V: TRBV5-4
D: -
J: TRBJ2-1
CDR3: CASSSPLGGRFYNEQFF
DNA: TGTGCCAGCAGCTCCCCCCTTGGGGGAAGGTTCTACAATGAGCAGTTCTTC

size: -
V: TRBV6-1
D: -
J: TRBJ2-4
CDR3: CASSEAWPGNIQYF
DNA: TGTGCCAGCAGTGAAGCCTGGCCAGGAAACATTCAGTACTTC

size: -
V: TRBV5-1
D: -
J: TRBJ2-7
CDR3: CASSLSDTSYEQYF
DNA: TGCGCCAGCAGCTTGAGTGACACCTCCTACGAGCAGTACTTC

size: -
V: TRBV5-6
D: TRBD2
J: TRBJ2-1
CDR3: CASGLAPYNEQFF
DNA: TGTGCCAGCGGACTAGCTCCCTACAATGAGCAGTTCTTC

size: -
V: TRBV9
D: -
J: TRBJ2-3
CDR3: CASSVVGGAPRSDTQYF
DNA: TGTGCCAGCAGCGTAGTGGGGGGGGCCCCAAGATCTGATACGCAGTATTTT

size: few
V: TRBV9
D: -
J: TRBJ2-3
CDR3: CASSVGVSGTDTQYF
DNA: TGTGCCAGCAGCGTCGGTGTTTCGGGAACAGATACGCAGTATTTT

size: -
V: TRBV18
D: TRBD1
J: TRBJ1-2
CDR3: CASSPPTGDGYTF
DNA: TGTGCCAGCTCACCACCCACAGGGGATGGCTACACCTTC